This is a list of T cell receptor beta chains from one sample in a study of blood T cell repertoires in COVID-19. This table comes from immunoSEQ multiplex PCR, and its TCRdb copy is limited to in-frame clones, with some not included. The table lists 200,000 or so clones, approximately 83% of them singletons. The sequencing sample was made of PBMCs or T cells enriched from blood (not recorded which). Source of these receptors: a man aged 40-50 years who had recovered from COVID-19. The CDR3 runs from the conserved cysteine through the conserved F or W. A D gene is named only where the DNA matches it firmly. Only part of the rows carry a size: once, few, many, or a class if the clone is expanded.

. TRBD2 TRBJ2-1 TRBV4-3 CASSQIAGGPRHEQFF TGCGCCAGCAGCCAAATAGCGGGGGGGCCTCGGCATGAGCAGTTCTTC
. TRBD1 TRBJ1-4 TRBV28 CASRDQGTGEFNEKLFF TGTGCCAGCCGGGACCAAGGGACAGGGGAGTTTAATGAAAAACTGTTTTTT
. . TRBJ2-2 TRBV10-3 CAISEGPKSEELFF TGTGCCATCAGTGAGGGGCCCAAGTCGGAGGAGCTGTTTTTT
. TRBD1 TRBJ1-1 TRBV6-5 CAVRQGASYTEAFF TGTGCCGTCAGGCAGGGGGCATCGTACACTGAAGCTTTCTTT
. TRBD1 TRBJ1-2 TRBV5-1 CASAGTGVFDGYTF TGCGCCAGCGCCGGGACAGGGGTATTTGATGGCTACACCTTC
. TRBD1 TRBJ1-5 TRBV18 CASSQQGQGEPQHF TGTGCCAGCTCACAACAGGGGCAGGGGGAGCCCCAGCATTTT
once . TRBJ1-1 TRBV7-9 CASSLVYPAEHEAFF TGTGCCAGCAGCTTAGTTTATCCCGCAGAACATGAAGCTTTCTTT
. TRBD2 TRBJ2-3 TRBV5-1 CASSLSASGGALDTQYF TGCGCCAGCAGCTTGTCCGCTAGCGGGGGGGCCTTAGATACGCAGTATTTT
. TRBD1 TRBJ1-2 TRBV7-9 CASRPTGGYGYTF TGTGCCAGCAGGCCGACAGGGGGGTATGGCTACACCTTC
. . TRBJ1-5 TRBV3-1/TRBV3-2 CASSQDSAGQPQHF TGTGCCAGCAGCCAAGATTCCGCGGGGCAGCCCCAGCATTTT
. . TRBJ1-1 TRBV6-5 CASSSLTLAMNTEAFF TGTGCCAGCAGTTCCCTGACGTTAGCCATGAACACTGAAGCTTTCTTT
. . TRBJ2-1 TRBV19 CASRSVARGKTNEQFF TGTGCCAGTAGATCGGTTGCCAGGGGTAAAACTAATGAGCAGTTCTTC
. TRBD2 TRBJ2-2 TRBV18 CASSPIFRSGAPGELFF TGTGCCAGCTCACCTATTTTTCGGAGCGGGGCCCCCGGGGAGCTGTTTTTT
once . TRBJ1-2 TRBV24-1 CATSDPGAGYTF TGTGCCACCAGTGATCCAGGGGCGGGCTACACCTTC
. . TRBJ1-6 TRBV12-3/TRBV12-4 CASSLAGLAPLHF TGTGCCAGCAGTTTAGCGGGACTGGCACCCCTCCACTTT
. . TRBJ2-1 TRBV20-1 CSASITGQEQFF TGCAGTGCTAGTATAACCGGACAGGAGCAGTTCTTC
. . TRBJ2-7 TRBV5-6 CASSTGFISGEQYF TGTGCCAGCAGCACAGGGTTTATTTCGGGCGAGCAGTACTTC